The 10 T cell receptor beta chains given below trace back to one sample, sequenced in a study of CD8+CD57+ T cells in acquired aplastic anemia. The sequenced patients had an expansion of CD8+CD57+ cells seen by flow cytometry. The template for TCR beta VDJ and CDR3 sequence profiling was genomic DNA. TCRdb passed the reads through MiXCR, listing each CDR3 protein once. Counted here are approximately 160,000 distinct CDR3 sequences, about half occurring once; the ten biggest clones make up about 2.9%. The sample was sorted CD4+, CD8+, or CD8+CD57+ T cells (not recorded which) from PBMCs. The source of these receptors is a human donor with aplastic anemia.

Only one count was recorded for this clonotype. This may be a read error, as it is one base from a much larger clone. The chain recombines TRBV12-3 or TRBV12-4 with TRBJ1-1; TRBD1 is a possible D gene (6 bases). This CDR3 is built from 14 residues. CDR3 DNA: TGTGCCAGCAGTTTAGGGGCGACAGGATTCGAAGCTCTCTTT. Amino acids: CASSLGATGFEALF.

Note on this clonotype: A read error may account for a junction end that differs from germline. J is TRBJ1-1 and V is TRBV6-5, with 10 bases identical to TRBD1. Germline loops: CDR1 MNHEY, CDR2 SVGAGI. This CDR3 contains 15 residues. The CDR3 loop reads CASSYSTGGYTEVFF. The CDR3 bases are TGTGCCAGCAGTTATTCGACAGGGGGCTATACTGAAGTTTTCTTT.

The chain employs TRBV10-3 and TRBJ1-1; 9 bases are shared with TRBD1. CDR1 ENHRY and CDR2 SYGVKD come from the germline V gene. V gave up 2 bases and J gave up 1 base; unmatched junction bases: 2. The CDR3 loop spans 15 amino acids. The CDR3 spells CAISEPGQGNTEAFF. CDR3 nucleotides: TGTGCCATCAGTGAGCCGGGACAGGGGAACACTGAAGCTTTCTTT.

This clonotype was observed a few times. This rearrangement joins TRBV29-1 to TRBJ2-7; D is perhaps TRBD2 (5 bases). The V end lost 6 bases, the J end lost 6 bases, and 12 bases lay between the germline ends. This CDR3 is 11 amino acids long. From germline, CDR1 is SQVTM and CDR2 ANQGSEA. The chain's CDR3 is CSVRGRREQYF. In DNA, the CDR3 is TGCAGCGTCCGAGGGCGTCGCGAGCAGTACTTC.

The chain links TRBV5-6 to TRBJ2-7; 12 bases are shared with TRBD1. Looked up from germline, CDR1 is SGHDT and CDR2 is YYEEEE. Trimming removed 3 bases from V and 2 bases from J; junction bases left unmatched: 3. The CDR3 is 15 residues long. This CDR3 is CASSWGTGGTYEQYF. The CDR3 DNA reads TGTGCCAGCAGCTGGGGGACAGGGGGCACCTACGAGCAGTACTTC.

This clonotype was picked up many times. The V gene is TRBV12-3 or TRBV12-4, the J gene TRBJ1-2, with D possibly matching TRBD1 (6 bases). V lost 6 bases to trimming and J lost 7 bases, with 12 bases between them. The CDR3 consists of 12 residues. Here the CDR3 reads CASRLQGRGYTF. CDR3 coding DNA: TGTGCCAGCAGGCTACAGGGTCGTGGCTACACCTTC.

A single count supports this clonotype. Since a much larger clone is just one base distant, this may be a read error. This chain uses TRBV4-3 with TRBJ1-2; tentatively, D is TRBD1 (5 bases). Germline loops: CDR1 LGHNA, CDR2 YSLEER. The CDR3 covers 14 residues. CDR3 loop: CPSSQDGGALGYTF. CDR3 DNA: TGCCCCAGCAGCCAAGATGGAGGGGCCCTTGGCTACACCTTC.

This clonotype appeared a single time. The rearrangement joins TRBV19 to TRBJ1-1; D uncertain. The CDR3 extends over 13 amino acids. V lost 5 bases to trimming and J lost 11 bases, with 18 bases between them. Germline V gene data show CDR1 as LNHDA and CDR2 as SQIVND (reference sequence). CDR3 region: CASSATMGGRAFF. As DNA, the CDR3 is TGTGCCAGTAGTGCCACTATGGGTGGACGGGCTTTCTTT.

The rearrangement joins TRBV19 to TRBJ2-7, with 7 bases that match TRBD1. This CDR3 comprises 14 residues. The V and J ends lost 3 bases and 6 bases, in that order; junction bases with no gene match: 8. CDR1 and CDR2 (germline): LNHDA, SQIVND (reference sequence). DNA of the CDR3: TGTGCCAGTAGTATCCCCCGACAGGGTACCGAGCAGTACTTC. Encoded protein: CASSIPRQGTEQYF.

This clonotype showed up just a few times. A much larger clone differs by one base, so this may be a read error. J is TRBJ1-3 and V is TRBV7-9; D is uncertain. The CDR3 covers 14 residues. Per germline, CDR1 SEHNR and CDR2 FQNEAQ (reference sequence). CDR3 residues: CACSLGSQGNTIYF. The CDR3 DNA follows: TGTGCCTGCAGCTTAGGTAGCCAGGGAAACACCATATATTTT.